This T cell receptor beta chain was identified in a study of chemoradiotherapy in HPV16-positive cancers. V lost 0 bases, J lost 7 bases, and 7 bases lay in between. The length of the CDR3 is 12 residues. The germline gives CDR1 SGHNT, CDR2 YYREEE (reference sequence). Study-level results: In HPV16-positive patients, HPV-responsive T-cell expansion tracked better recurrence-free survival. Functional assays defining HPV-specific T cells used only a couple of HPV16-positive patients.

Note on this clone: Its antigen is still unknown.

Repertoires were sampled repeatedly during chemoradiotherapy. Clones were sequenced by immunoSEQ multiplex PCR, and TCRdb holds only the in-frame ones, with some missing. Of about 3,500 clones in the sample, around 82% were seen once. This chain joins TRBV5-4 and TRBJ1-2; D gene uncertain. Sequences were derived from tumor tissue, sampled from a patient who underwent chemoradiotherapy. This sequence was found in a human donor with HPV-associated anogenital cancer. CDR3 protein: CASSLDLGGYTF. The CDR3 DNA is TGTGCCAGCAGCTTGGACTTAGGTGGCTACACCTTC.